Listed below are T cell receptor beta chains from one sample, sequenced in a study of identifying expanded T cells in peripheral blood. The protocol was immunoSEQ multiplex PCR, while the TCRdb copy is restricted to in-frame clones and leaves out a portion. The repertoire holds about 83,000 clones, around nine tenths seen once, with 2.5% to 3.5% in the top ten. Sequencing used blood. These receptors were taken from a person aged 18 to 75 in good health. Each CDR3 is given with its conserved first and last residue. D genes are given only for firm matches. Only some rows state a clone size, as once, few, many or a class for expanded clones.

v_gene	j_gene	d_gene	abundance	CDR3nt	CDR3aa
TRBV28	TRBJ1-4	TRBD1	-	TGTGCCAGCAACACTAAGGGACAGGGGGCGGCAAAACTGTTTTTT	CASNTKGQGAAKLFF
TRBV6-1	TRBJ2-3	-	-	TGTGCCAGCAGTGCCGGTACAGCCGGCCCAGGAGATACGCAGTATTTT	CASSAGTAGPGDTQYF
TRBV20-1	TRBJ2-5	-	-	TGCAGTGCTAGGCCGGGAGAGACCCAGTACTTC	CSARPGETQYF
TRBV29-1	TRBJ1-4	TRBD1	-	TGCAGCGTAGCCGGGACAGGGAGTGAAAAACTGTTTTTT	CSVAGTGSEKLFF
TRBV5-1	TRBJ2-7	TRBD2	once	TGCGCCAGCAGCTATTCTCAACTAGCGGGGGGGTACGAGCAGTACTTC	CASSYSQLAGGYEQYF
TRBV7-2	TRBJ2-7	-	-	TGTGCCAGCAGCTTTAAGGCGGAGTCCTACGAGCAGTACTTC	CASSFKAESYEQYF
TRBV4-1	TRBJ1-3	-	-	TGCGCCAGCAGCCCCCCAGGAGCGACTGGAAACACCATATATTTT	CASSPPGATGNTIYF
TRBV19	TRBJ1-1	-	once	TGTGCCAGTAGTATTTCCCCCAAGGGGGTTTATACTGAAGCTTTCTTT	CASSISPKGVYTEAFF
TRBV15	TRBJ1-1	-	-	TGTGCCACCAGCAGAGACAGGGGTATTAAGGGCACTGAAGCTTTCTTT	CATSRDRGIKGTEAFF
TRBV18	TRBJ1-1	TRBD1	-	TGTGCCAGCTCAAGACAGGGGAACACTGAAGCTTTCTTT	CASSRQGNTEAFF
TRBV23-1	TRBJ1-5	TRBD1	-	TGCGCCAGCAGCCCCGGGACAGGGTCGCTTAGCAATCAGCCCCAGCATTTT	CASSPGTGSLSNQPQHF
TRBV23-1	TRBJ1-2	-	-	TGCGCCAGCAGTCCTTCAAGGGTGGCATATGGCTACACCTTC	CASSPSRVAYGYTF
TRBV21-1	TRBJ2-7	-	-	TGTGCCAGCAGCAAAGGTCGGCTAGCGATTAGCTCCTACGAGCAGTACTTC	CASSKGRLAISSYEQYF
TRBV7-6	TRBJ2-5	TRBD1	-	TGTGCCAGCAGCTTACTTCCCGGACAGGGTGTCCAAGAGACCCAGTACTTC	CASSLLPGQGVQETQYF
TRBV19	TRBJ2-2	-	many	TGTGCCAGTACCCCGGGGAACGCCAACACCGGGGAGCTGTTTTTT	CASTPGNANTGELFF
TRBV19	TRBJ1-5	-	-	TGTGCCAGTAGTGGGATTGGCCCCTTCCCCCAGCCCCAGCATTTT	CASSGIGPFPQPQHF